This T cell receptor (beta chain) was obtained from a study of post-analysis software for immune sequencing data. For the study at large: Relapsing-remitting, secondary progressive and progressive-relapsing multiple sclerosis courses were included. Whole-study results and caveats: In patients, TRBV5-6, TRBV5-1 and TRBV20-1 belonged to four or five TRBV segments found more frequently than in controls. Batch-mates among the samples co-clustered strongly by F measure. Multiple sclerosis patients had significantly lower normalized Chao1 diversity than controls.

V was clipped by 0 bases and J by 6 bases, with 11 bases between them. From germline, CDR1 is LGHNA and CDR2 YSLEER. CDR3 size: 14 residues. Included in the TCR beta cDNA libraries were unique molecular identifiers. Out of 1 to 10 million T cells, a few hundred thousand cDNA molecules were generated. TCRdb fed the PCR reads into MiXCR, producing one record per CDR3 protein. This sample has some 700,000 distinct CDR3 sequences, with approximately 60% found just once. Worth noting for this clonotype: Its antigen is still unknown.

Sequencing was carried out using blood. J is TRBJ1-2 and V is TRBV4-3; no clear D. The sequence was collected from a girl aged 2-10 years with multiple sclerosis. The CDR3 spells CASSQDQNPNGYTF. Here the CDR3 DNA reads TGCGCCAGCAGCCAAGACCAGAACCCGAATGGCTACACCTTC.